This is a list of T cell receptor beta chains from one sample in a study of blood T cells in healthy people across ages. MiXCR, applied by TCRdb to the 5' RACE reads, yields one record per CDR3 protein. The sample contains 850,000 to 1,100,000 distinct CDR3 sequences, roughly two fifths of which appear only once. Sequencing was performed on blood. The source is a man in his late teens or twenties in good health. CDR3s include the opening cysteine and the closing phenylalanine or tryptophan. The D gene is left open where the match is weak. The size of a clone is reported for some rows only, either as once, few or many, or as a class for expanded clones.

v_gene: TRBV6-1; d_gene: -; abundance: -; j_gene: TRBJ1-1; CDR3aa: CASRVAGANTEAFF; CDR3nt: TGTGCCAGCAGAGTGGCAGGGGCGAACACTGAAGCTTTCTTT
v_gene: TRBV18; d_gene: -; abundance: -; j_gene: TRBJ2-3; CDR3aa: CASSPIAGHTDTQYF; CDR3nt: TGTGCCAGCTCACCAATCGCAGGGCACACAGATACGCAGTATTTT
v_gene: TRBV28; d_gene: -; abundance: -; j_gene: TRBJ2-3; CDR3aa: CATLSGGVGTDTQYF; CDR3nt: TGTGCCACCCTCTCCGGGGGAGTGGGGACAGATACGCAGTATTTT
v_gene: TRBV12-3/TRBV12-4; d_gene: -; abundance: few; j_gene: TRBJ1-6; CDR3aa: CASSFTPDPYNSPLHF; CDR3nt: TGTGCCAGCAGTTTTACGCCGGACCCATATAATTCACCCCTCCACTTT
v_gene: TRBV4-2; d_gene: TRBD1; abundance: -; j_gene: TRBJ1-4; CDR3aa: CASSQPRTGGSEKLFF; CDR3nt: TGTGCCAGCAGCCAACCTCGGACAGGGGGAAGCGAAAAACTGTTTTTT
v_gene: TRBV12-3/TRBV12-4; d_gene: -; abundance: -; j_gene: TRBJ2-3; CDR3aa: CASRMGSADTQYF; CDR3nt: TGTGCCAGCAGAATGGGGAGCGCAGATACGCAGTATTTT
v_gene: TRBV12-5; d_gene: -; abundance: -; j_gene: TRBJ1-1; CDR3aa: CASGSPGRNTEAFF; CDR3nt: TGTGCTAGTGGTTCGCCAGGGAGGAACACTGAAGCTTTCTTT
v_gene: TRBV20-1; d_gene: -; abundance: few; j_gene: TRBJ2-7; CDR3aa: CSARNPKTYEQYF; CDR3nt: TGCAGTGCTCGGAACCCGAAAACTTACGAGCAGTACTTC
v_gene: TRBV2; d_gene: -; abundance: -; j_gene: TRBJ1-2; CDR3aa: CASTLAESNYGYTF; CDR3nt: TGTGCCAGCACCCTGGCAGAGTCTAACTATGGCTACACCTTC
v_gene: TRBV12-5; d_gene: -; abundance: few; j_gene: TRBJ1-2; CDR3aa: CASGLGDGTYGYTF; CDR3nt: TGTGCTAGTGGTTTGGGGGACGGTACCTATGGCTACACCTTC
v_gene: TRBV7-6; d_gene: -; abundance: -; j_gene: TRBJ1-5; CDR3aa: CAGSLKPSGASNQPQHF; CDR3nt: TGTGCCGGCAGCTTAAAACCTTCAGGGGCGAGCAATCAGCCCCAGCATTTT
v_gene: TRBV24-1; d_gene: -; abundance: -; j_gene: TRBJ1-2; CDR3aa: CATSPGGNYGYTF; CDR3nt: TGTGCCACCAGTCCCGGGGGGAACTATGGCTACACCTTC
v_gene: TRBV10-3; d_gene: -; abundance: few; j_gene: TRBJ1-2; CDR3aa: CAISESSAGTDIYGYTF; CDR3nt: TGTGCCATCAGTGAGTCGAGTGCGGGAACTGATATTTATGGCTACACCTTC
v_gene: TRBV28; d_gene: -; abundance: few; j_gene: TRBJ1-1; CDR3aa: CASSLTDPMNTEAFF; CDR3nt: TGTGCCAGCAGTTTAACGGACCCCATGAACACTGAAGCTTTCTTT
v_gene: TRBV7-9; d_gene: TRBD1; abundance: few; j_gene: TRBJ2-5; CDR3aa: CASSQGQGAKETQYF; CDR3nt: TGTGCCAGCAGCCAAGGACAGGGGGCTAAAGAGACCCAGTACTTC
v_gene: TRBV7-2; d_gene: -; abundance: -; j_gene: TRBJ2-3; CDR3aa: CASSLVATGPDTQYF; CDR3nt: TGTGCCAGCAGCTTAGTTGCCACGGGGCCAGATACGCAGTATTTT
v_gene: TRBV9; d_gene: -; abundance: few; j_gene: TRBJ2-1; CDR3aa: CASSVALQGSEQFF; CDR3nt: TGTGCCAGCAGCGTAGCGCTTCAGGGAAGTGAGCAGTTCTTC
v_gene: TRBV7-2; d_gene: -; abundance: many; j_gene: TRBJ2-3; CDR3aa: CASSLDSPSTDTQYF; CDR3nt: TGTGCCAGCAGTTTAGACAGCCCTAGCACAGATACGCAGTATTTT
v_gene: TRBV4-2; d_gene: -; abundance: few; j_gene: TRBJ2-3; CDR3aa: CASSPMGVTSTDTQYF; CDR3nt: TGTGCCAGCAGCCCTATGGGGGTGACTAGCACAGATACGCAGTATTTT
v_gene: TRBV3-1; d_gene: -; abundance: -; j_gene: TRBJ2-5; CDR3aa: CASSQARAQETQYF; CDR3nt: TGTGCCAGCAGCCAAGCCAGGGCCCAAGAGACCCAGTACTTC
v_gene: TRBV5-1; d_gene: -; abundance: -; j_gene: TRBJ1-2; CDR3aa: CASSGDRDKTPVNYGYTF; CDR3nt: TGCGCCAGCAGCGGAGACCGGGACAAAACCCCAGTTAACTATGGCTACACCTTC
v_gene: TRBV7-8; d_gene: -; abundance: few; j_gene: TRBJ1-1; CDR3aa: CASSSVQGGTEAFF; CDR3nt: TGTGCCAGCAGCTCGGTACAGGGTGGTACTGAAGCTTTCTTT
v_gene: TRBV6-4; d_gene: -; abundance: -; j_gene: TRBJ1-2; CDR3aa: CASSDRTGYTF; CDR3nt: TGTGCCAGCAGTGACAGGACTGGCTACACCTTC
v_gene: TRBV12-5; d_gene: -; abundance: -; j_gene: TRBJ2-5; CDR3aa: CASGLSLGETQYF; CDR3nt: TGTGCTAGTGGTTTGTCGTTAGGGGAGACCCAGTACTTC
v_gene: TRBV6-5; d_gene: -; abundance: -; j_gene: TRBJ1-1; CDR3aa: CASSYATTVNTEAFF; CDR3nt: TGTGCCAGCAGTTACGCGACGACAGTGAACACTGAAGCTTTCTTT
v_gene: TRBV10-3; d_gene: -; abundance: -; j_gene: TRBJ2-3; CDR3aa: CAISEDGFTDTQYF; CDR3nt: TGTGCCATCAGTGAGGACGGATTCACAGATACGCAGTATTTT
v_gene: TRBV6-2/TRBV6-3; d_gene: -; abundance: few; j_gene: TRBJ1-5; CDR3aa: CASRPGLGNQPQHF; CDR3nt: TGTGCCAGCAGGCCCGGGCTCGGCAATCAGCCCCAGCATTTT
v_gene: TRBV10-3; d_gene: -; abundance: -; j_gene: TRBJ2-2; CDR3aa: CAISEPIPAGELFF; CDR3nt: TGTGCCATCAGTGAGCCTATTCCCGCCGGGGAGCTGTTTTTT
v_gene: TRBV5-6; d_gene: -; abundance: -; j_gene: TRBJ1-1; CDR3aa: CASSVVGQAEAFF; CDR3nt: TGTGCCAGCAGCGTGGTGGGGCAGGCAGAAGCTTTCTTT
v_gene: TRBV6-2/TRBV6-3; d_gene: -; abundance: few; j_gene: TRBJ2-7; CDR3aa: CASRSSQELQSYEQYF; CDR3nt: TGTGCCAGCAGATCCTCACAGGAGTTACAATCCTACGAGCAGTACTTC
v_gene: TRBV6-5; d_gene: -; abundance: -; j_gene: TRBJ1-1; CDR3aa: CASSYFQGSGTEAFF; CDR3nt: TGTGCCAGCAGTTACTTCCAGGGGAGTGGCACTGAAGCTTTCTTT
v_gene: TRBV21-1; d_gene: -; abundance: few; j_gene: TRBJ2-5; CDR3aa: CASDTEAETQYF; CDR3nt: TGTGCCAGCGATACAGAGGCAGAGACCCAGTACTTC
v_gene: TRBV20-1; d_gene: TRBD2; abundance: -; j_gene: TRBJ2-7; CDR3aa: CSATGLALREQYF; CDR3nt: TGCAGTGCTACGGGACTAGCTCTCCGCGAGCAGTACTTC
v_gene: TRBV4-3; d_gene: TRBD2; abundance: -; j_gene: TRBJ2-1; CDR3aa: CASSPMTSGSRSEQFF; CDR3nt: TGCGCCAGCAGCCCGATGACTAGCGGGAGTCGATCTGAGCAGTTCTTC
v_gene: TRBV11-2; d_gene: TRBD2; abundance: few; j_gene: TRBJ2-1; CDR3aa: CASSPGLAGKNEQFF; CDR3nt: TGTGCCAGCAGCCCAGGACTAGCGGGGAAGAATGAGCAGTTCTTC
v_gene: TRBV24-1; d_gene: TRBD1; abundance: -; j_gene: TRBJ2-5; CDR3aa: CATSAPGQGEETQYF; CDR3nt: TGTGCCACCAGTGCCCCGGGACAGGGTGAGGAGACCCAGTACTTC
v_gene: TRBV4-3; d_gene: -; abundance: -; j_gene: TRBJ2-7; CDR3aa: CASSQDPQVTYEQYF; CDR3nt: TGCGCCAGCAGCCAAGATCCCCAGGTAACCTACGAGCAGTACTTC
v_gene: TRBV7-2; d_gene: -; abundance: many; j_gene: TRBJ1-5; CDR3aa: CASSSQENQPQHF; CDR3nt: TGTGCCAGCAGCTCACAGGAAAATCAGCCCCAGCATTTT
v_gene: TRBV9; d_gene: TRBD2; abundance: few; j_gene: TRBJ2-3; CDR3aa: CASSVVGWEGTDTQYF; CDR3nt: TGTGCCAGCAGCGTAGTAGGCTGGGAGGGTACAGATACGCAGTATTTT
v_gene: TRBV2; d_gene: -; abundance: -; j_gene: TRBJ2-4; CDR3aa: CASSGAKGSFPYGKNIQYF; CDR3nt: TGTGCCAGCAGTGGAGCGAAGGGTTCGTTCCCTTATGGCAAAAACATTCAGTACTTC
v_gene: TRBV4-2; d_gene: -; abundance: -; j_gene: TRBJ2-7; CDR3aa: CASSQLGDAGEQYF; CDR3nt: TGTGCCAGCAGCCAACTCGGGGACGCGGGCGAGCAGTACTTC
v_gene: TRBV30; d_gene: TRBD1; abundance: -; j_gene: TRBJ2-5; CDR3aa: CAWRTGTQETQYF; CDR3nt: TGTGCCTGGAGGACAGGGACCCAAGAGACCCAGTACTTC
v_gene: TRBV6-2/TRBV6-3; d_gene: -; abundance: few; j_gene: TRBJ2-7; CDR3aa: CACLVGSEQYF; CDR3nt: TGTGCCTGCCTCGTGGGGAGCGAGCAGTACTTC
v_gene: TRBV5-1; d_gene: -; abundance: few; j_gene: TRBJ2-1; CDR3aa: CASSLVGVNEQFF; CDR3nt: TGCGCCAGCAGCTTGGTCGGGGTCAATGAGCAGTTCTTC
v_gene: TRBV6-5; d_gene: TRBD2; abundance: few; j_gene: TRBJ2-3; CDR3aa: CASSYSSLGGPRTDTQYF; CDR3nt: TGTGCCAGCAGTTACTCGAGTCTGGGAGGGCCACGCACAGATACGCAGTATTTT
v_gene: TRBV5-1; d_gene: -; abundance: -; j_gene: TRBJ2-1; CDR3aa: CASSPRTDRRPYNEQFF; CDR3nt: TGCGCCAGCAGCCCACGAACAGACAGGAGACCGTACAATGAGCAGTTCTTC
v_gene: TRBV4-2; d_gene: -; abundance: -; j_gene: TRBJ1-5; CDR3aa: CASSQERGYKPQHF; CDR3nt: TGTGCCAGCAGCCAAGAGCGGGGGTATAAGCCCCAGCATTTT
v_gene: TRBV21-1; d_gene: -; abundance: -; j_gene: TRBJ1-2; CDR3aa: CASSKVRTPHYGYTF; CDR3nt: TGTGCCAGCAGCAAAGTTCGGACCCCGCACTATGGCTACACCTTC
v_gene: TRBV7-9; d_gene: -; abundance: -; j_gene: TRBJ2-2; CDR3aa: CASSPALGNGELFF; CDR3nt: TGTGCCAGCAGCCCAGCATTGGGGAACGGGGAGCTGTTTTTT
v_gene: TRBV11-3; d_gene: -; abundance: few; j_gene: TRBJ1-1; CDR3aa: CASSLDGLGGTEAFF; CDR3nt: TGTGCCAGCAGCTTAGATGGATTGGGGGGGACTGAAGCTTTCTTT
v_gene: TRBV7-9; d_gene: -; abundance: -; j_gene: TRBJ1-5; CDR3aa: CASSLSGRAQPQHF; CDR3nt: TGTGCCAGCAGCTTATCCGGGAGAGCGCAGCCCCAGCATTTT
v_gene: TRBV25-1; d_gene: -; abundance: -; j_gene: TRBJ1-1; CDR3aa: CASSESAEAFF; CDR3nt: TGTGCCAGCAGTGAATCGGCTGAAGCTTTCTTT
v_gene: TRBV20-1; d_gene: TRBD1; abundance: few; j_gene: TRBJ1-6; CDR3aa: CSASTGQGFASYNSPLHF; CDR3nt: TGCAGTGCTAGCACGGGACAGGGTTTCGCATCCTATAATTCACCCCTCCACTTT
v_gene: TRBV20-1; d_gene: TRBD2; abundance: few; j_gene: TRBJ2-1; CDR3aa: CSATDPSGGHFYNEQFF; CDR3nt: TGCAGTGCTACCGACCCTAGCGGGGGGCACTTCTACAATGAGCAGTTCTTC
v_gene: TRBV5-1; d_gene: -; abundance: few; j_gene: TRBJ1-2; CDR3aa: CASSPGRTYYGYTF; CDR3nt: TGCGCCAGCAGCCCGGGGCGTACCTACTATGGCTACACCTTC